This T cell receptor (beta chain) appears in the sequencing data of a study of T cell responses to AZD1222 COVID-19 vaccine. Broader study findings: Unmutated variant regions are reportedly targeted by nearly half of spike-specific TCRs. Just 6 or 7 AZD1222 recipients were seropositive at baseline.

Concerning this clone: The antigen is not known.

The CDR3 contains 15 residues. Deletions cut 4 bases from V and 1 base from J, with 10 bases between. Germline-derived CDR1 and CDR2 are LNHDA and SQIVND (reference sequence). TCRdb's copy holds only in-frame clones and misses some; the assay was immunoSEQ multiplex PCR. The sample contains about 180,000 clones, about nine tenths of which appear only once. The rearrangement joins TRBV19 to TRBJ2-2; D possibly corresponds to TRBD2 (6 bases). This clonotype originated in an adult who received the AZD1222 COVID-19 vaccine. Sequences were derived from peripheral blood, sampled 28 days after the second AZD1222 dose. Here the CDR3 DNA reads TGTGCCAGTAGTAGTGGAGCGGGGAACACCGGGGAGCTGTTTTTT. This sequence encodes CASSSGAGNTGELFF.